This T cell receptor beta chain was captured by sequencing in a study of blood T cells in healthy people across ages (dated by TCRdb to 2013 to 2016). Regarding the complete study: Template switching captured roughly one uniquely barcoded TCR beta cDNA molecule per two T cells in model experiments. Age-related changes in TCR beta repertoire diversity were measured in the study by deep sequencing normalized with unique cDNA molecular identifiers. Four age groups were formed from the donors: young (average approximately 15 years), middle-aged (approximately 42), aged (more than 55) and long-lived (less than 85). For two donors (one aged 18 to 29 and one aged 80 or older), the study analyzed two additional independent replicas of 1 million unique cDNA reads from the same blood draw. The investigation overall reported the following: Since profiling was done on bulk unsorted PBMCs, naive and antigen-experienced compartments could not be conclusively compared. As age increased, observed TCR beta diversity per million T cells dropped in a roughly linear way, and a significant reduction was already evident by age 40. Donor CMV infection status was unknown, potentially confounding age-related changes in expanded clonotypes. The percentage of naive T cells measured by flow cytometry correlated strongly with observed TCR beta diversity. Estimates of total diversity based on one million sequenced T cells were considered lower bounds and underestimates. Compared with the aged group, more naive CD4+ T cells, fewer expanded clones and increased TCR diversity were shown by the long-lived group, suggesting age selection.

Donors were about 36 systemically healthy Caucasian individuals from Russia aged roughly 6 to 95 years. Each donor gave ten milliliters of peripheral blood, collected into EDTA-treated Vacutainer tubes. Ficoll-Paque density-gradient centrifugation was used to isolate PBMCs, with at least 7 million obtained per sample. Total RNA, at least 6 micrograms per sample, was extracted from PBMCs with Trizol reagent. Naive CD45RAhigh/CD27high T cell percentages were measured by flow cytometry on a PBMC aliquot from every donor. This clonotype was picked up many times. Which antigen it targets is not known. No much larger clone exists at a distance of one base, and base qualities are not known. Libraries were made using 5' RACE. The instrument was an Illumina HiSeq 2500. A second PCR of roughly 6 to 12 cycles was performed with a sample-barcoded 5' primer and a J-beta primer mix. A template-switch 5' adaptor carrying 12 random nucleotides introduced a unique molecular identifier onto each TCR beta cDNA molecule. At least 3 million CDR3-containing paired-end reads were obtained from each sample. The Mint cDNA synthesis kit, primed by a TRBC-specific oligonucleotide, was used to synthesize first-strand cDNA from all RNA. After uracil-DNA glycosylase treatment, a first 18-cycle PCR used universal primers M1SS and BC2_uni_R on all cDNA. The authors' analysis ran thus. For normalization, 1 million high-quality reads, each with a distinct molecular identifier, were randomly selected from each sample. Instead of being binned into consensus sequences, reads that shared molecular identifiers were thrown out. MiTCR, run with a Q25 quality threshold and the strictest error-elimination algorithm, handled CDR3 identification, clonotype clustering and error correction. A nonparametric unseen species model using Euler transformation provided a lower-bound estimate of total TCR beta diversity. Using fastp at Q25 and MiXCR, TCRdb reprocessed the public reads and kept productive beta chains. A single entry per CDR3 protein holds the most common genes and DNA from its merged rows. The V and J calls come from TCRdb's annotation, not from the publication. The sample profile shows roughly 800,000 distinct CDR3 sequences; about a quarter of them were found once. The top ten clones comprise 3% of the sample.

At the junction V is shortened by 1 base and J by 0 bases; bases outside the gene matches: 1. CDR1 and CDR2 were assigned from the germline V gene as MGHRA and YSYEKL. Inclusive of the bounding cysteine and phenylalanine, the CDR3 is 15 residues long. Only CDR3 DNA is held: 45 bases, read in frame from base 1. In addition, the sample was reused for a study of T cells of mothers and their children. The second study reports: Nine systemically healthy Caucasian individuals, comprising three mothers and their six children, were included as donors. cDNA synthesis consumed the entire amount of extracted RNA, loaded at around 1.5 ug RNA in each 15 ul reaction. In the second PCR, the M1S primer introduced both the sample barcodes and 2-4 random nucleotides. More than 8 million TCR beta CDR3 reads were obtained from each mother, and about 3 million reads were obtained from each child. Thymic selection similarly shapes TCR recombination output in related and unrelated pairs, with minor effect from inherited differences. Normalized repertoire overlap in related mother-child pairs was always slightly higher than in unrelated mother-child pairs, but the difference was never significant. Persistent microchimeric T cell clones were not detected, at a sensitivity of about 99 clones per million clonotypes. Deep NGS was used in the study to compare the TCR beta repertoires of mothers and children and to look for features that separate related mother-child pairs from unrelated individuals. On average, the children were approximately 11 +/- 4 years old, while the mothers were about 37 +/- 4 years old. After adapters were ligated using NEBNext reagents, the libraries underwent 100+100 nt paired-end sequencing on an Illumina HiSeq 2000. Mother and child libraries were prepared a month apart and sequenced in separate runs to prevent cross-contamination. Each donor had between roughly 500,000 and 2,200,000 distinct TCR beta clonotypes identified. Naive TCR beta clonotypes were estimated from low-frequency clonotypes matched to each donor's FACS-determined naive share, without sorting.

The source material was blood. The receptor chain draws on TRBV4-1 and TRBJ2-7; 9 of the junction bases match TRBD1. The receptor was isolated from a boy aged 5-17 years in good health. The DNA is as follows: TGCGCCAGCAGCCAAGTGGACAGGGGCTCCTACGAGCAGTACTTC. Translated, it gives CASSQVDRGSYEQYF.